Shown below are 25 T cell receptor beta chains from a single sample sequenced in a study of early T cells in non-severe SARS-CoV-2 infection. TCRdb analysed the 5' RACE reads with MiXCR anew, one entry per CDR3 protein. The sample has roughly 52,000 distinct CDR3 sequences; roughly 6.5% are singletons. Sequencing was performed on whole blood, taken at baseline. The receptor source for this set is an adult who was a healthcare worker with PCR-confirmed SARS-CoV-2 infection or an uninfected control (not recorded which).

The table lists this clonotype with many counts. The chain recombines TRBV20-1 with TRBJ2-7, with 11 bases fitting TRBD2. Unmatched junction bases numbered 4, after V lost 6 bases and J lost 0 bases. Germline CDR1 and CDR2: DFQATT and SNEGSKA (reference sequence). The CDR3 runs 14 residues. The CDR3 sequence is CSATSGGRSYEQYF. In nucleotides, the CDR3 is TGCAGTGCCACTAGCGGGGGTCGCTCCTACGAGCAGTACTTC.

This clonotype has more than one count but fewer than ten. This chain joins TRBV4-1 and TRBJ2-2; 8 bases match TRBD1. This CDR3 has 17 residues. CDR1 is MGHRA and CDR2 is YSYEKL in the germline V gene. J was trimmed by 6 bases and V by 1 base; bases with no gene match: 10. DNA for the CDR3: TGCGCCAGCAGCCAAGGGCGGACAGGGCTACAGGCCGGGGAGCTGTTTTTT. It codes for CASSQGRTGLQAGELFF.

In this sample, this clonotype turned up many times. The genes are TRBV20-1 and TRBJ1-1; D is perhaps TRBD1 (6 bases). From germline, CDR1 is DFQATT and CDR2 SNEGSKA (reference sequence). V was pared by 2 bases and J by 4 bases, with 17 bases between. The CDR3 has 15 amino acids. The CDR3 loop is CSARFSGGSATEAFF. CDR3 in DNA: TGCAGTGCTAGATTCTCGGGGGGCTCTGCCACTGAAGCTTTCTTT.

This clonotype appeared many times. The chain is built from TRBV27 and TRBJ2-1, with 8 bases matching TRBD2. CDR1 is MNHEY, CDR2 SMNVEV, per germline (reference sequence). After removal of 8 bases from V and 2 bases from J, the junction contained 8 bases not matched to a gene. The CDR3 extends over 15 amino acids. The DNA of the CDR3 is TGTGCCAGCGGTCGGGGGCGGGGGGCCTACAATGAGCAGTTCTTC. This translates into CASGRGRGAYNEQFF.

This clonotype appeared many times. The chain carries TRBV12-3 or TRBV12-4 and TRBJ1-5, with 10 bases lining up with TRBD1. This CDR3 has 16 amino acids. V lost 5 bases to trimming and J lost 2 bases; unmatched junction nucleotides: 6. CDR3 sequence (DNA): TGTGCCAGCAGTCCCACAGGGACAGGGGGCAATCAGCCCCAGCATTTT. Its protein product is CASSPTGTGGNQPQHF.

The chain employs TRBV3-1 and TRBJ1-1, with a tentative D call TRBD1 (6 bases). Trimming shortened V by 4 bases and J by 0 bases, and 9 bases separated the two germline ends. The CDR3 contains 14 residues. Germline V gene sequence: CDR1 LGHDT, CDR2 YNNKEL (reference sequence). The CDR3 spells CASSRRTVNTEAFF. CDR3 coding DNA: TGTGCCAGCAGCCGTCGGACAGTGAACACTGAAGCTTTCTTT.

The table lists this clonotype with many counts. The chain combines TRBV11-2 with TRBJ2-5, with D unclear. Germline V CDR1 and CDR2: SGHAT, FQNNGV. This CDR3 region has 16 residues. The V and J ends lost 0 bases and 1 base respectively, with 12 bases between them. This CDR3 is CASSLDDWIGQETQYF. In nucleotides, the CDR3 is TGTGCCAGCAGCTTAGATGATTGGATAGGCCAAGAGACCCAGTACTTC.

This clonotype showed up many times. The chain has TRBV7-9 and TRBJ2-7; 7 nucleotides match TRBD1. Germline CDR1 reads SEHNR; CDR2 reads FQNEAQ (reference sequence). The J segment lost 3 bases and the V segment lost 1 base, leaving 0 bases of the junction unmatched. This CDR3 is built from 13 residues. CDR3 residues: CASSLDRGYEQYF. CDR3 coding DNA: TGTGCCAGCAGCTTAGACAGGGGCTACGAGCAGTACTTC.

At least ten counts were recorded for this clonotype. The chain has TRBV7-6 and TRBJ2-1, with TRBD1 matching over 7 bases. Germline V gene data show CDR1 as SGHVS and CDR2 as FNYEAQ. V shed 1 base and J 2 bases; nucleotides not matched to a gene: 5. The CDR3 totals 16 residues. CDR3 protein: CASSLDPQGAYNEQFF. CDR3 coding DNA: TGTGCCAGCAGCTTAGATCCGCAGGGGGCCTACAATGAGCAGTTCTTC.

V gene TRBV7-2 combines with J gene TRBJ2-1; 7 bases agree with TRBD2. V shed 3 bases, J shed 15 bases, and the junction held 8 bases outside the gene matches. CDR1 is SGHTA and CDR2 is FQGNSA in the germline V gene. The CDR3 loop spans 12 amino acids. The CDR3 sequence is CASSFAGETRFF. The DNA of the CDR3 is TGTGCCAGCAGCTTCGCGGGGGAAACGCGGTTCTTC.

The J gene is TRBJ2-2, the V gene TRBV12-3 or TRBV12-4; 8 nucleotides line up with TRBD1. V trimming: 5 bases; J trimming: 7 bases; junction bases outside the gene matches: 9. The CDR3 has 15 residues. CDR3 sequence reads: CASSPRTGRHGELFF. As DNA, the CDR3 is TGTGCCAGCAGTCCCCGGACAGGGCGTCACGGGGAGCTGTTTTTT.

In this sample, this clonotype turned up many times. The CDR3 loop reads CASSYPPGAGDSEQFF. CDR3 in DNA: TGTGCCAGCAGTTACCCCCCAGGGGCGGGGGATAGTGAGCAGTTCTTC. This chain joins TRBV6-5 and TRBJ2-1; maybe TRBD2 (7 bases). The CDR3 runs to 16 residues. CDR1 and CDR2 (germline): MNHEY, SVGAGI. Trimming removed 2 bases from V and 9 bases from J, with 20 bases in between.

In this sample, this clonotype turned up many times. The V and J genes are TRBV30 and TRBJ1-1; D is unresolved. Germline-derived CDR1 and CDR2 are GTSNPN and SVGIG (reference sequence). CDR3 length: 15 amino acids. V lost 4 bases to trimming and J lost 5 bases, with 20 bases between them. The CDR3 here is CAWTNPGRYGTEAFF. The CDR3 region has the DNA TGTGCCTGGACCAACCCGGGTCGGTATGGGACTGAAGCTTTCTTT.

This clonotype was counted at least ten times. This chain uses TRBV6-2 or TRBV6-3 with TRBJ2-7, with 9 nucleotides matching TRBD1. Per germline, CDR1 MNHEY and CDR2 SVGEGT. Unmatched junction bases numbered 8, after V lost 4 bases and J lost 4 bases. The CDR3 length is 15 residues. CDR3 in amino acids: CASSSRGQGKYEQYF. In DNA, the CDR3 is TGTGCCAGCAGTTCAAGGGGACAGGGCAAGTACGAGCAGTACTTC.

The rearrangement uses TRBV19 and TRBJ1-6; D unresolved. Trimming left V 8 bases short and J 6 bases short, with 14 bases between. CDR1 LNHDA and CDR2 SQIVND come from the germline V gene (reference sequence). The CDR3 consists of 14 residues. The CDR3 nucleotides are TGTGCCAGTTCTCCCGGCTGGACTAATTCACCCCTCCACTTT. This sequence encodes CASSPGWTNSPLHF.

The CDR3: CASSQTGSVTGELFF. DNA of the CDR3: TGTGCCAGCAGCCAAACAGGGAGTGTTACCGGGGAGCTGTTTTTT. The chain joins TRBV11-2 to TRBJ2-2; D perhaps matches TRBD1 (6 bases). Germline CDR1 is SGHAT and CDR2 is FQNNGV. This CDR3 is 15 amino acids long. Trimming shortened V by 5 bases and J by 5 bases, and 15 bases separated the two germline ends.

This clonotype was counted between two and nine times. The rearrangement uses TRBV24-1 and TRBJ1-2; the D is unclear. Germline CDR1 is KGHDR and CDR2 is SFDVKD. The length of the CDR3 is 15 residues. The V end lost 2 bases, the J end lost 5 bases, and 14 bases lay between the germline ends. CDR3 in DNA: TGTGCCACCAGTGATTCCGGAGGGAATTGGTATGGCTACACCTTC. The encoded protein is CATSDSGGNWYGYTF.

This clonotype was observed a handful of times. J is TRBJ2-3 and V is TRBV18, with D possibly matching TRBD1 (7 bases). The germline CDR1 and CDR2 sequences are KGHSH and LQKENI. V lost 6 bases and J 1 base, leaving 11 bases between the germline ends. The CDR3 contains 14 residues. The CDR3 region is CASSQGGGTDTQYF. As DNA, the CDR3 is TGTGCCAGCTCCCAGGGGGGCGGCACAGATACGCAGTATTTT.

This clonotype showed up many times. V and J are TRBV20-1 and TRBJ1-1, with TRBD1 as a possible D gene (5 bases). The CDR3 runs to 14 residues. V was cut by 6 bases and J by 1 base, with 15 bases left in between. The germline V gene encodes CDR1 DFQATT and CDR2 SNEGSKA (reference sequence). This CDR3 reads CSAGPRRANTEAFF. The DNA of the CDR3 is TGCAGTGCGGGACCGCGAAGGGCGAACACTGAAGCTTTCTTT.

The chain has TRBV20-1 and TRBJ2-2, with D possibly TRBD2 on 6 matching bases. CDR1 is DFQATT and CDR2 is SNEGSKA in the germline V gene (reference sequence). V lost 0 bases and J lost 4, with 12 bases in between. The CDR3 length is 15 residues. The CDR3 spells CSARDLSGGTGELFF. CDR3 bases: TGCAGTGCTAGAGATCTTAGCGGAGGCACCGGGGAGCTGTTTTTT.

This clonotype was seen at least ten times. The CDR3 nucleotides read TGTGCCAGCAGTTTCGTCTTGAACACTGAAGCTTTCTTT. This codes for CASSFVLNTEAFF. This chain joins TRBV12-3 or TRBV12-4 and TRBJ1-1; D unresolved. Trimming removed 3 bases at V and 0 bases at J, with 5 bases between. This CDR3 comprises 13 residues.

The chain is built from TRBV2 and TRBJ1-2, with unresolved D. The V end lost 3 bases, the J end lost 3 bases, and 2 bases lay between the germline ends. Per germline, CDR1 SNHLY and CDR2 FYNNEI. The CDR3 has 11 residues. CDR3 sequence reads: CASSDDYGYTF. The DNA of the CDR3 is TGTGCCAGCAGTGACGACTATGGCTACACCTTC.

This clonotype was detected only a few times. The genes are TRBV13 and TRBJ2-2; D is ambiguous. V was pared by 1 base and J by 5 bases, with 20 bases between. Germline CDR1 and CDR2: PRHDT and FYEKMQ (reference sequence). CDR3 length equals 18 residues. DNA for the CDR3: TGTGCCAGCAGCTTAGAGAGTGGACCCTCACAAATTACCGGGGAGCTGTTTTTT. Translated: CASSLESGPSQITGELFF.

The chain employs TRBV4-3 and TRBJ2-5; 11 nucleotides agree with TRBD2. The germline CDR1 and CDR2 sequences are LGHNA and YSLEER. With 3 bases clipped from V and 2 bases from J, the junction kept 5 bases outside the gene matches. The CDR3 extends over 16 amino acids. As DNA, the CDR3 is TGCGCCAGCAGCCAGATGGGACTAGCGGATCAAGAGACCCAGTACTTC. Encoded protein: CASSQMGLADQETQYF.

In this sample, this clonotype turned up once. This rearrangement joins TRBV5-5 to TRBJ1-6; 9 nucleotides line up with TRBD1. CDR1 and CDR2 from the germline V gene are SGHKS and YYEKEE (reference sequence). This CDR3 has 15 amino acids. Trimming took 4 bases from V and 4 from J; bases not matched to a gene: 3. In nucleotides, the CDR3 is TGTGCCAGCAGCGTGACAGGGGGTTATAATTCACCCCTCCACTTT. Its protein product is CASSVTGGYNSPLHF. Complete variable domain (other parts from reference TRBV5-5 and TRBJ1-6): DAGVTQSPTHLIKTRGQQVTLRCSPISGHKSVSWYQQVLGQGPQFIFQYYEKEERGRGNFPDRFSARQFPNYSSELNVNALLLGDSALYLCASSVTGGYNSPLHFGNGTRLTVT.